This T cell receptor (beta chain) comes out of a study of human T cells and chemical hapten exposure. Study details: Patients got weekly scalp diphenylcyclopropenone doses over the approximately 25-week study.

In this sample, this clonotype turned up a few times. Library preparation tagged each individual cDNA molecule with a unique molecular identifier. TCRdb itself ran the RACE reads through MiXCR, one entry per CDR3 protein. Among about 180,000 distinct CDR3 sequences listed, just under 30% were seen once. Stated time point: pre-sensitization, week 0. This sample's treatment: therapeutic diphenylcyclopropenone sensitization with weekly scalp DPC. Donors were 18 to 70-year-old alopecia patients suitable for DPC. The total RNA was obtained from whole blood that was not fractionated. The CDR3 has 11 amino acids. Between the trimmed V and J ends, which lost 5 bases and 6 bases, there was a span of 8 bases. Germline CDR1 reads MDHEN; CDR2 reads SYDVKM.

The chain has TRBV28 and TRBJ2-7; D uncertain. The sequences come from whole blood, collected in connection with sensitization to the hapten diphenylcyclopropenone (DPC). The sequence came from a woman aged 25 to 39 with alopecia areata. Some clones in this sample may be carry-over from other donors' samples. The CDR3 DNA reads TGTGCCAGCAGTGTTTCTCGCGAGCAGTACTTC. Translation: CASSVSREQYF.